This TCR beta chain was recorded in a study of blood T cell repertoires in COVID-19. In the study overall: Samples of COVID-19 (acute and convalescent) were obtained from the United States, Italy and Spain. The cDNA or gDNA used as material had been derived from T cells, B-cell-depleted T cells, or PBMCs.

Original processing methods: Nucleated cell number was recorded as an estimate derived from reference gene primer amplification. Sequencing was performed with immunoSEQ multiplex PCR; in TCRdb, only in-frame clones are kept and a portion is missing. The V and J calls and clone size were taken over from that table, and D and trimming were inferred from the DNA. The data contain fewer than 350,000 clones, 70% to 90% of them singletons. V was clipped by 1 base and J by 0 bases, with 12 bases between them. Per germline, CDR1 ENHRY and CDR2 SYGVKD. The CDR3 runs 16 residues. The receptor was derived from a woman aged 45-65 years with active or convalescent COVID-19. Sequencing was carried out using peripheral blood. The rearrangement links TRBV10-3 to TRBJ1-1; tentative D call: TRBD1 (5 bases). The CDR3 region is CAISEFGGGMNTEAFF. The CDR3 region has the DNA TGTGCCATCAGTGAGTTCGGGGGGGGAATGAACACTGAAGCTTTCTTT.